The 24 T cell receptor beta chains below all came from one sample that was sequenced in a study of shared clonotypes between healthy human individuals. Naive CD8 cells were CD45RO-negative, positively selected for CCR7, excluding terminally differentiated effector memory CD45RA+ cells. Only in-frame clones appear in the TCRdb table, and some are missing; sequencing was by immunoSEQ multiplex PCR. The table has around 1.9 million clones, around 93% seen once; the top ten hold about 1.8%. The sample was naive CD8+ T cells from PBMCs. These receptors were obtained from a man aged 18-30 years in good health. Some clones in this sample may be carry-over from other donors' samples.

This chain uses TRBV4-1 with TRBJ2-1; D gene uncertain. Germline CDR1 reads MGHRA; CDR2 reads YSYEKL. The ends were cut back, 4 bases at V and 10 bases at J, with 20 bases in the middle. The CDR3 runs to 15 residues. The CDR3 reads CASSRLRTRNLEQFF. CDR3 coding DNA: TGCGCCAGCAGCCGGCTTCGGACCAGGAATTTGGAGCAGTTCTTC.

This clone was found once. Relative to the germline gene, one junction end is altered; a read error may explain this. V usage is TRBV2 and J usage is TRBJ2-1; D is possibly TRBD2 (6 bases). Germline-derived CDR1 and CDR2 are SNHLY and FYNNEI. The CDR3 has 15 amino acids. CDR3 protein: CASSPLGLSNNEQFF. The CDR3 bases are TGTGCCAGCAGTCCACTGGGACTCTCCAACAATGAGCAGTTCTTC.

This clone has a single count. The chain joins TRBV6-1 to TRBJ2-7; D may be TRBD1 (6 bases). V was clipped by 6 bases and J by 0 bases, with 9 bases between them. The CDR3 runs 13 residues. Per germline, CDR1 MNHNS and CDR2 SASEGT. The CDR3 loop is CASRQGSSYEQYF. In DNA, the CDR3 is TGTGCCAGCAGACAGGGTAGCTCCTACGAGCAGTACTTC.

CDR3: CAWSVSFDSYGYTF. The CDR3 coding sequence is TGTGCCTGGAGTGTCTCCTTTGACAGCTATGGCTACACCTTC. The chain is built from TRBV30 and TRBJ1-2; the D gene is possibly TRBD1 (5 bases). Germline V lookup: CDR1 GTSNPN, CDR2 SVGIG (reference sequence). Trimming removed 0 bases at V and 4 bases at J, with 12 bases between. This CDR3 spans 14 amino acids.

CDR3 sequence: CASRPLSSYNEQFF. In DNA form, the CDR3 reads TGTGCCAGCAGGCCCTTAAGCTCCTACAATGAGCAGTTCTTC. V is TRBV28 and J is TRBJ2-1; D is uncertain. The germline V and J ends were trimmed by 6 bases and 0 bases, with 9 bases remaining between them. Germline CDR1 MDHEN, CDR2 SYDVKM. This CDR3 spans 14 amino acids. The full variable domain, rest sourced from reference TRBV28 and TRBJ2-1, is DVKVTQSSRYLVKRTGEKVFLECVQDMDHENMFWYRQDPGLGLRLIYFSYDVKMKEKGDIPEGYSVSREKKERFSLILESASTNQTSMYLCASRPLSSYNEQFFGPGTRLTVL.

The chain employs TRBV28 and TRBJ1-4; no definite D call. Trimming took 3 bases from V and 10 from J, leaving 6 bases between them. This CDR3 region has 11 residues. Germline V gene lookup returns CDR1 MDHEN and CDR2 SYDVKM. The CDR3 DNA reads TGTGCCAGCAGTTTCTCGGGAAAACTGTTTTTT. Translation: CASSFSGKLFF.

The genes are TRBV27 and TRBJ2-3; D remains unclear. This CDR3 is 13 amino acids long. The germline V gene has CDR1 MNHEY and CDR2 SMNVEV (reference sequence). The germline V and J ends were trimmed by 5 bases and 1 base, with 7 bases remaining between them. The CDR3 here is CASSTVGTDTQYF. The CDR3, as DNA: TGTGCCAGCAGTACCGTGGGCACAGATACGCAGTATTTT.

As DNA, the CDR3 is TGCGCCAGCAGCCAAGGACTAGATTGGTCTGGCACCGGGGAGCTGTTTTTT. As protein: CASSQGLDWSGTGELFF. V gene TRBV4-3 combines with J gene TRBJ2-2; possible D gene TRBD2, 6 bases. The CDR3 is made up of 17 amino acids. V lost 1 base, J lost 4 bases, and 16 bases lay in between. Germline V gives CDR1 LGHNA, CDR2 YSLEER.

This clone was observed once. This CDR3 is CASRGIVSTDTQYF. DNA for the CDR3: TGTGCCAGCCGGGGGATAGTCAGCACAGATACGCAGTATTTT. The rearrangement uses TRBV27 and TRBJ2-3; weak D call: TRBD2 (6 bases). Germline CDR1 reads MNHEY; CDR2 reads SMNVEV (reference sequence). The CDR3 covers 14 residues. V was cut by 8 bases and J by 0 bases, with 12 bases left in between.

The chain couples TRBV7-9 to TRBJ2-3, with 8 bases lining up with TRBD2. The germline V gene has CDR1 SEHNR and CDR2 FQNEAQ (reference sequence). The CDR3 runs to 15 residues. V gave up 11 bases and J gave up 6 bases; unmatched junction bases: 16. CDR3 bases: TGTGCCCCCGAACCCCCGGGAGGGTACGAGGATACGCAGTATTTT. It codes for CAPEPPGGYEDTQYF.

To note about this clone: Other DNA sequences in this sample translate to the same CDR3. The chain joins TRBV27 to TRBJ2-5, with 8 nucleotides matching TRBD1. Germline lookup yields CDR1 MNHEY and CDR2 SMNVEV (reference sequence). This CDR3 is built from 14 residues. V was clipped by 5 bases and J by 5 bases; unmatched bases: 7. This CDR3 reads CASSPRQGSETQYF. The CDR3 nucleotides read TGTGCCAGCAGTCCCCGACAGGGGAGCGAGACCCAGTACTTC.

The chain combines TRBV25-1 with TRBJ2-1; D perhaps matches TRBD2 (6 bases). The ends were cut back, 7 bases at V and 5 bases at J, with 15 bases in the middle. This CDR3 spans 14 amino acids. Germline CDR1 is MGHDK and CDR2 is SYGVNS. The CDR3 DNA reads as TGTGCCAGCAAGCAGGACCCGGGGGACAATGAGCAGTTCTTC. It encodes CASKQDPGDNEQFF.

This rearrangement joins TRBV13 to TRBJ2-3; 9 bases align to TRBD2. The CDR3 extends over 15 amino acids. Per the germline V gene, CDR1 is PRHDT and CDR2 is FYEKMQ (reference sequence). V shed 5 bases and J 0 bases; nucleotides not matched to a gene: 3. CDR3 amino acids: CASSRGTSSTDTQYF. CDR3 sequence (DNA): TGTGCCAGCAGCCGAGGGACTAGCAGCACAGATACGCAGTATTTT.

This clone was seen more than once but under ten times. V usage is TRBV16 and J usage is TRBJ2-1, with D perhaps matching TRBD1 (5 bases). Trimming cost V 0 bases and J 8 bases, with 11 bases left between them. The CDR3 is 14 amino acids. Germline V CDR1 and CDR2: KGHSY, FQNENV. The CDR3 nucleotides are TGTGCCAGCAGCCAATCGGGGCCAGCCCATGAGCAGTTCTTC. Translated, it gives CASSQSGPAHEQFF.

V gene TRBV11-2 combines with J gene TRBJ2-7; 7 bases match TRBD1. Germline values: CDR1 SGHAT, CDR2 FQNNGV. The CDR3 runs to 15 residues. Unmatched junction bases numbered 10, after V lost 5 bases and J lost 3 bases. Here the CDR3 reads CASSPDRPLVYEQYF. CDR3 bases: TGTGCCAGCAGCCCGGACAGGCCCCTAGTCTACGAGCAGTACTTC.

V usage is TRBV7-9 and J usage is TRBJ2-5; TRBD2 might be the D (7 bases). CDR3 length: 16 amino acids. V lost 6 bases to trimming and J lost 2 bases, with 19 bases between them. CDR1 SEHNR and CDR2 FQNEAQ come from the germline V gene (reference sequence). The CDR3: CASSATGRVPQETQYF. The CDR3, as DNA: TGTGCCAGCAGTGCCACAGGGAGGGTTCCGCAAGAGACCCAGTACTTC.

The CDR3 is CASSLAKIHTEAFF. The CDR3 DNA follows: TGTGCCAGCAGTTTGGCGAAAATTCACACTGAAGCTTTCTTT. V usage is TRBV28 and J usage is TRBJ1-1; D uncertain. V was trimmed by 3 bases and J by 3 bases, leaving 11 bases between them. The CDR3 runs to 14 residues. CDR1 and CDR2 (germline): MDHEN, SYDVKM.

The chain links TRBV19 to TRBJ1-2; D is possibly TRBD1 (6 bases). The CDR3 has 16 residues. Germline-derived CDR1 and CDR2 are LNHDA and SQIVND (reference sequence). V was cut by 5 bases and J by 2 bases, with 18 bases left in between. Written as DNA, the CDR3 is TGTGCCAGTAGTGTCACCGGGACACAGACCAACTATGGCTACACCTTC. Amino acid sequence: CASSVTGTQTNYGYTF.

The genes are TRBV27 and TRBJ1-1; 7 nucleotides line up with TRBD1. CDR1 MNHEY and CDR2 SMNVEV come from the germline V gene (reference sequence). This CDR3 contains 13 residues. With 5 bases clipped from V and 7 bases from J, the junction kept 7 bases outside the gene matches. CDR3 DNA: TGTGCCAGCAGTAGACAGGGTGAAGGTGAAGCTTTCTTT. Protein sequence: CASSRQGEGEAFF.

This clone was observed a single time. This chain connects TRBV5-1 to TRBJ1-2; weak D call: TRBD1 (6 bases). The germline V gene has CDR1 SGHRS and CDR2 YFSETQ. The CDR3 runs 16 residues. V was pared by 0 bases and J by 0 bases, with 12 bases between. The CDR3: CASSLGRGPSNYGYTF. In DNA, the CDR3 is TGCGCCAGCAGCTTGGGCAGGGGACCATCTAACTATGGCTACACCTTC.

V usage is TRBV27 and J usage is TRBJ2-7; 8 bases align to TRBD2. After removal of 2 bases from V and 4 bases from J, the junction contained 13 bases not matched to a gene. CDR1 and CDR2 (germline): MNHEY, SMNVEV (reference sequence). The CDR3 has 17 amino acids. The CDR3 DNA is TGTGCCAGCAGTTTAAAATCAAAAGCGGGAGTATTGTACGAGCAGTACTTC. The encoded protein is CASSLKSKAGVLYEQYF.

The rearrangement links TRBV29-1 to TRBJ1-2, with 10 bases matching TRBD1. CDR1 SQVTM and CDR2 ANQGSEA come from the germline V gene. The junction had 7 bases not matched to a gene; V was cut back by 2 bases and J by 4 bases. The CDR3 extends over 15 amino acids. This CDR3 is CSVEHRTGGSYGYTF. The CDR3 bases are TGCAGCGTTGAACATAGGACAGGGGGAAGCTATGGCTACACCTTC.

V usage is TRBV28 and J usage is TRBJ2-2; no clear D. Germline lookup yields CDR1 MDHEN and CDR2 SYDVKM. CDR3 size: 16 residues. The germline V and J ends were trimmed by 10 bases and 0 bases, with 18 bases remaining between them. The CDR3 is CATLHFTGTNTGELFF. The DNA of the CDR3 is TGTGCCACCCTCCATTTTACCGGTACGAACACCGGGGAGCTGTTTTTT.

The rearrangement uses TRBV6-1 and TRBJ1-5, with 8 bases that match TRBD1. V gave up 6 bases and J gave up 4 bases; unmatched junction bases: 8. Germline loops: CDR1 MNHNS, CDR2 SASEGT. The CDR3 loop spans 15 amino acids. The CDR3 nucleotides are TGTGCCAGCAGAAGCCAGGGGGCGCAGAATCAGCCCCAGCATTTT. This translates into CASRSQGAQNQPQHF.